This TCR beta chain was identified in a study of early T cells in non-severe SARS-CoV-2 infection. Study-level points and caveats: Private and CD4 specificities were missed by VDJdb matching, which favored anti-spike CD8 responses.

As part of library construction, unique molecular identifiers were attached to individual cDNA molecules. TCRdb ran MiXCR on the 5' RACE reads and lists one entry per CDR3 protein. Counted here are 98,000 or so distinct CDR3 sequences, over 10% occurring once; the ten biggest clones make up 3% to 3.5%. This clonotype was seen a few times. The antigen remains unidentified. This receptor was obtained from an adult who was a healthcare worker with PCR-confirmed SARS-CoV-2 infection or an uninfected control (not recorded which). Sequencing used whole blood.

The CDR3 DNA is TGTGCCAGCAAAGGGAGACCGTCGGAAAAACTGTTTTTT. It yields the protein CASKGRPSEKLFF. V gene TRBV6-5 combines with J gene TRBJ1-4; the D is unclear. This CDR3 has 13 residues. From germline, CDR1 is MNHEY and CDR2 SVGAGI. V was cut by 7 bases and J by 8 bases, with 14 bases left in between.